The 32 T cell receptor beta chains reported below all come from one sample, sequenced in a study of T-cell memory formation after mild COVID-19. TCRdb reanalysed the 5' RACE reads using MiXCR and keeps one entry per CDR3 protein. This table has about 150,000 distinct CDR3 sequences, roughly a fifth appearing once. The sequencing input was PBMCs or a T cell subset sorted from them (not recorded which). These receptors came from an adult woman who had mild COVID-19 (a few samples of this study predate the infection). Cell type and time point are not known.

This clonotype has only a few counts. This chain links TRBV9 with TRBJ2-2; 8 bases match TRBD2. Germline assignment: CDR1 SGDLS and CDR2 YYNGEE. The CDR3 extends over 17 amino acids. Unmatched junction bases numbered 10, after V lost 6 bases and J lost 0 bases. The CDR3 DNA reads TGTGCCAGCACCCCACGGGGGGGGGCCTCGAACACCGGGGAGCTGTTTTTT. It translates to CASTPRGGASNTGELFF.

In its sample, this clonotype was seen a few times. The genes are TRBV12-3 or TRBV12-4 and TRBJ1-1; 9 positions match TRBD1. There are 14 residues in the CDR3. After removal of 7 bases from V and 5 bases from J, the junction contained 8 bases not matched to a gene. CDR3 amino acids: CASKLQGAGTEAFF. The DNA for the CDR3 is TGTGCCAGCAAGCTACAGGGGGCTGGGACTGAAGCTTTCTTT.

The chain has TRBV19 and TRBJ2-2, with TRBD2 as a possible D gene (5 bases). Germline V gene lookup returns CDR1 LNHDA and CDR2 SQIVND (reference sequence). The CDR3 totals 13 residues. The V and J ends lost 5 bases and 8 bases respectively, with 12 bases between them. The CDR3 reads CASSYRTPGELFF. CDR3 DNA: TGTGCCAGTAGTTACCGGACTCCGGGGGAGCTGTTTTTT.

The chain uses TRBV7-9 and TRBJ2-5; D not resolved. V dropped 3 bases and J dropped 3 bases, with 8 bases sitting between them. The V gene's germline CDR1 is SEHNR and CDR2 FQNEAQ (reference sequence). CDR3 size: 13 residues. CDR3 DNA sequence: TGTGCCAGCAGCTTGGACGGTAAAGAGACCCAGTACTTC. This gives the protein CASSLDGKETQYF.

This chain uses TRBV12-3 or TRBV12-4 with TRBJ1-1; the D gene is possibly TRBD1 (6 bases). This CDR3 region has 14 residues. Trimming stripped 8 bases from V and 0 bases from J, with 13 bases between. The CDR3 is CASAGQFMNTEAFF. The CDR3 DNA is TGTGCCAGCGCCGGACAGTTTATGAACACTGAAGCTTTCTTT.

J is TRBJ2-5 and V is TRBV4-3; no firm D call. Trimming pared 0 bases from V and 0 bases from J, leaving 8 bases between. The CDR3 is made up of 15 amino acids. CDR1 LGHNA and CDR2 YSLEER come from the germline V gene. The CDR3 loop reads CASSQDLRDQETQYF. As DNA, the CDR3 is TGCGCCAGCAGCCAAGATCTACGGGACCAAGAGACCCAGTACTTC.

The sample holds a few counts of this clonotype. The chain links TRBV20-1 to TRBJ2-1; D is ambiguous. Germline V gene data show CDR1 as DFQATT and CDR2 as SNEGSKA (reference sequence). The CDR3 is 13 amino acids. The V end was cut by 4 bases, the J end by 0 bases, with 7 bases between. CDR3 residues: CSAKATSYNEQFF. The CDR3, as DNA: TGCAGTGCTAAAGCCACCTCCTACAATGAGCAGTTCTTC.

This clonotype occurred many times. The chain employs TRBV20-1 and TRBJ2-4, with TRBD2 identical over 14 bases. The CDR3 loop spans 18 amino acids. The J segment lost 0 bases and the V segment lost 3 bases, leaving 7 bases of the junction unmatched. Germline-derived CDR1 and CDR2 are DFQATT and SNEGSKA (reference sequence). The CDR3: CSARKTSGGAEAKNIQYF. Here the CDR3 DNA reads TGCAGTGCTAGGAAGACTAGCGGGGGGGCGGAAGCCAAAAACATTCAGTACTTC.

This clonotype was seen a handful of times. The chain is built from TRBV27 and TRBJ2-3; D is uncertain. The CDR3 runs 13 residues. The V and J ends lost 5 bases and 2 bases respectively, with 8 bases between them. CDR1 and CDR2 from the germline V gene are MNHEY and SMNVEV (reference sequence). As DNA, the CDR3 is TGTGCCAGCAGTGCCGGTAACACAGATACGCAGTATTTT. Its translation: CASSAGNTDTQYF.

This clonotype was detected only a few times. The CDR3 loop reads CASSQHTGREQYF. CDR3 nucleotide sequence: TGTGCCAGCAGCCAACACACTGGAAGGGAGCAGTACTTC. V gene TRBV16 combines with J gene TRBJ2-7; D is unclear. V lost 2 bases to trimming and J lost 7 bases, with 12 bases between them. The CDR3 runs 13 residues. Germline CDR1 and CDR2: KGHSY and FQNENV.

The sample holds many counts of this clonotype. The chain uses TRBV7-9 and TRBJ2-7; D perhaps matches TRBD2 (5 bases). The CDR3 contains 14 residues. Trimming left V 1 base short and J 2 bases short, with 9 bases between. Germline loops: CDR1 SEHNR, CDR2 FQNEAQ (reference sequence). The CDR3 region has the DNA TGTGCCAGCAGCTTAGGTGAGGGCCCCTACGAGCAGTACTTC. Translation gives CASSLGEGPYEQYF. Filled out from reference TRBV7-9 and TRBJ2-7, the complete variable domain reads DTGVSQNPRHKITKRGQNVTFRCDPISEHNRLYWYRQTLGQGPEFLTYFQNEAQLEKSRLLSDRFSAERPKGSFSTLEIQRTEQGDSAMYLCASSLGEGPYEQYFGPGTRLTVT.

A few counts support this clonotype. The J gene is TRBJ1-2, the V gene TRBV14; D not resolved. Germline-derived CDR1 and CDR2 are SGHDN and FVKESK. The CDR3 length is 12 residues. Trimming stripped 4 bases from V and 8 bases from J, with 11 bases between. The CDR3 protein is CASSPWGGGYTF. Written as DNA, the CDR3 is TGTGCCAGCAGCCCCTGGGGTGGCGGCTACACCTTC.

The chain joins TRBV29-1 to TRBJ2-7, with D unclear. Deletions cut 4 bases from V and 7 bases from J, with 11 bases between. Looked up from germline, CDR1 is SQVTM and CDR2 is ANQGSEA. This CDR3 is built from 11 residues. CDR3 coding DNA: TGCAGCGTTGTCTCCTCCTCAGAGCAGTACTTC. The encoded protein is CSVVSSSEQYF.

The chain is built from TRBV6-1 and TRBJ2-2, with D tentatively TRBD1 or TRBD2 (5 bases each). Trimming removed 1 base at V and 6 bases at J, with 9 bases between. The CDR3 extends over 14 amino acids. The germline V gene encodes CDR1 MNHNS and CDR2 SASEGT. DNA for the CDR3: TGTGCCAGCAGTGAAGTCGGGGCGGCCGGGGAGCTGTTTTTT. Translated, it gives CASSEVGAAGELFF.

This clonotype came up a few times. The genes are TRBV7-2 and TRBJ1-5; 9 bases agree with TRBD1. The CDR3 spans 16 residues. The V gene end was trimmed by 5 bases and the J gene end by 3 bases; junction bases not matched to a gene: 8. CDR1 and CDR2 (germline): SGHTA, FQGNSA. CDR3 DNA: TGTGCCAGCAGCCTTCAGGGGACAGGGTACAATCAGCCCCAGCATTTT. Its protein product is CASSLQGTGYNQPQHF.

The DNA of the CDR3 is TGTGCCAGCAGCCCGCTCATGAGCTCCTACAATGAGCAGTTCTTC. It yields the protein CASSPLMSSYNEQFF. The chain links TRBV11-3 to TRBJ2-1; unclear D gene. Trimming removed 5 bases at V and 0 bases at J, with 11 bases between. CDR1 and CDR2 (germline): SGHNT, YENEEA. The CDR3 has 15 residues.

This clonotype was seen many times. The chain recombines TRBV20-1 with TRBJ2-7, with 7 bases fitting TRBD2. This CDR3 is built from 14 residues. Germline CDR1 is DFQATT and CDR2 is SNEGSKA (reference sequence). J gave up 2 bases and V 5 bases, and 9 bases lay outside the gene matches. CDR3 in amino acids: CSAPRAGQTYEQYF. DNA of the CDR3: TGCAGTGCTCCGAGAGCGGGGCAGACCTACGAGCAGTACTTC.

This clonotype was counted between two and nine times. J is TRBJ1-2 and V is TRBV7-9; the D is unclear. Trimming took off 5 bases at V and 4 bases at J, with 14 bases between the two ends. CDR3 length: 14 amino acids. Germline CDR1 and CDR2: SEHNR and FQNEAQ (reference sequence). This chain's CDR3 is CASSPGPSGYGYTF. As DNA, the CDR3 is TGTGCCAGCAGCCCGGGCCCTTCGGGCTATGGCTACACCTTC.

In this sample, this clonotype turned up a few times. The chain has TRBV7-9 and TRBJ2-7, with 7 bases lining up with TRBD2. In germline, CDR1 is SEHNR, CDR2 FQNEAQ (reference sequence). Trimming took 5 bases from V and 0 from J; bases not matched to a gene: 10. This CDR3 is 16 amino acids long. The CDR3 loop reads CASSPLRDYFSYEQYF. CDR3 nucleotide sequence: TGTGCCAGCAGCCCGCTTCGGGACTACTTCTCCTACGAGCAGTACTTC. Looking up the rest from reference TRBV7-9 and TRBJ2-7 gives the full variable domain: DTGVSQNPRHKITKRGQNVTFRCDPISEHNRLYWYRQTLGQGPEFLTYFQNEAQLEKSRLLSDRFSAERPKGSFSTLEIQRTEQGDSAMYLCASSPLRDYFSYEQYFGPGTRLTVT.

The chain uses TRBV12-3 or TRBV12-4 and TRBJ1-4, with D unresolved. The V end lost 8 bases, the J end lost 3 bases, and 7 bases lay between the germline ends. This CDR3 is built from 12 residues. CDR3 in amino acids: CASGGANEKLFF. CDR3 DNA: TGTGCCAGCGGAGGAGCTAATGAAAAACTGTTTTTT.

This clonotype occurred a few times. J is TRBJ2-1 and V is TRBV5-4; 10 bases align to TRBD2. The CDR3 is 17 amino acids. Germline V gene lookup returns CDR1 SGHNT and CDR2 YYREEE (reference sequence). The ends lost 4 bases at V and 4 bases at J; junction bases unmatched: 11. The CDR3 nucleotides are TGTGCCAGCAGCCTTTGGGCCGGGACTAGCGCATACAATGAGCAGTTCTTC. Its protein is CASSLWAGTSAYNEQFF.

This clonotype was found a few times. This chain connects TRBV29-1 to TRBJ2-3; 7 positions agree with TRBD1. Germline V gene lookup returns CDR1 SQVTM and CDR2 ANQGSEA. V shed 4 bases, J shed 5 bases, and the junction held 9 bases outside the gene matches. This CDR3 contains 14 residues. The CDR3 sequence: CSVVVQGEIDTQYF. In DNA, the CDR3 is TGCAGCGTTGTCGTGCAGGGGGAGATAGATACGCAGTATTTT.

This clonotype appeared a few times. The rearrangement uses TRBV5-4 and TRBJ1-5; no clear D gene. The germline gives CDR1 SGHNT, CDR2 YYREEE (reference sequence). Deletions cut 4 bases from V and 1 base from J, with 12 bases between. The CDR3 sequence is 15 residues long. The CDR3 protein is CASSTDPDSNQPQHF. The CDR3 DNA sequence: TGTGCCAGCAGCACAGATCCAGACAGCAATCAGCCCCAGCATTTT.

This clonotype was counted a few times. This chain joins TRBV4-1 and TRBJ1-4, with D maybe TRBD1 (6 bases). The CDR3 has 15 residues. CDR1 MGHRA and CDR2 YSYEKL come from the germline V gene. V lost 4 bases, J lost 4 bases, and 13 bases lay in between. CDR3 in amino acids: CASSPITGRNEKLFF. The CDR3 DNA is TGCGCCAGCAGCCCCATAACAGGGCGTAATGAAAAACTGTTTTTT.

V gene TRBV6-5 combines with J gene TRBJ2-1, with TRBD1 identical over 7 bases. V dropped 2 bases and J dropped 3; count of bases not matched to a gene: 4. This CDR3 spans 15 amino acids. CDR1 and CDR2 (germline): MNHEY, SVGAGI. The CDR3 coding sequence is TGTGCCAGCAGTTACCGTTGGGACAGCTACAATGAGCAGTTCTTC. The encoded protein is CASSYRWDSYNEQFF.

In this sample, this clonotype turned up a few times. This sequence joins TRBV4-1 and TRBJ2-7, with D tentatively TRBD2 (5 bases). This CDR3 region has 17 residues. V was pared by 0 bases and J by 1 base, with 16 bases between. Germline CDR1 is MGHRA and CDR2 is YSYEKL. In DNA form, the CDR3 reads TGCGCCAGCAGCCAAGATGGTCGCTCGGGGAAGTCCTACGAGCAGTACTTC. Amino acid sequence: CASSQDGRSGKSYEQYF.

V usage is TRBV19 and J usage is TRBJ2-5, with TRBD1 as a possible D gene (5 bases). CDR3 length: 13 amino acids. The germline V gene encodes CDR1 LNHDA and CDR2 SQIVND (reference sequence). Deletions cut 5 bases from V and 0 bases from J, with 7 bases between. DNA of the CDR3: TGTGCCAGTAGTTCGACAGACCAAGAGACCCAGTACTTC. Protein product: CASSSTDQETQYF.

This clonotype appeared a few times. The chain carries TRBV12-3 or TRBV12-4 and TRBJ2-7, with D tentatively TRBD2 (6 bases). Trimming took off 0 bases at V and 3 bases at J, with 9 bases between the two ends. The CDR3 has 14 amino acids. Here the CDR3 DNA reads TGTGCCAGCAGTTTAGCCGGGGGAAGCTACGAGCAGTACTTC. It translates to CASSLAGGSYEQYF.

This clonotype was seen only a few times. The chain carries TRBV3-1 and TRBJ2-2, with 9 positions matching TRBD2. Per germline, CDR1 LGHDT and CDR2 YNNKEL (reference sequence). The J segment lost 6 bases and the V segment lost 1 base, leaving 15 bases of the junction unmatched. This CDR3 is 19 amino acids long. CDR3 loop: CASSQVRAPAGGHPGELFF. The CDR3 nucleotides are TGTGCCAGCAGCCAAGTACGTGCCCCTGCGGGGGGGCACCCCGGGGAGCTGTTTTTT.

This clonotype has more than one count but fewer than ten. The rearrangement links TRBV18 to TRBJ2-7, with D possibly TRBD1 on 5 matching bases. Germline lookup yields CDR1 KGHSH and CDR2 LQKENI. The ends were cut back, 1 base at V and 0 bases at J, with 7 bases in the middle. The CDR3 loop spans 14 amino acids. CDR3 loop: CASSPQGDSYEQYF. Written as DNA, the CDR3 is TGTGCCAGCTCACCACAAGGGGACTCCTACGAGCAGTACTTC.

This chain links TRBV27 with TRBJ1-2; D ambiguous. The V end was cut by 3 bases, the J end by 6 bases, with 11 bases between. The CDR3 runs 13 residues. CDR1 MNHEY and CDR2 SMNVEV come from the germline V gene (reference sequence). CDR3 protein: CASSLGRGNGYTF. The CDR3, as DNA: TGTGCCAGCAGTTTGGGCCGGGGTAATGGCTACACCTTC.

This clonotype was seen a handful of times. The chain carries TRBV11-2 and TRBJ2-7; 7 nucleotides line up with TRBD1. The CDR3 sequence is 15 residues long. Unmatched junction bases numbered 9, after V lost 5 bases and J lost 2 bases. CDR1 is SGHAT and CDR2 is FQNNGV in the germline V gene. The CDR3 is CASSKFGTEPYEQYF. The CDR3 region has the DNA TGTGCCAGCAGCAAGTTCGGGACAGAGCCCTACGAGCAGTACTTC.